One and the same sample provided the 12 T cell receptor beta chains below, sequenced in a study of regulatory T cells in long-lasting Graves disease. Investigators prepared the TCR beta libraries by applying iRepertoire HTBI primers and Arm-PCR of CDR3 regions. MiXCR, applied by TCRdb to the multiplex PCR reads, yields one record per CDR3 protein. The data show approximately 470,000 distinct CDR3 sequences, 16% seen once. Time point meaning: newly diagnosed GD, antithyroid drugs for less than 3 months. Scientists built the TCR library using RNA that was extracted from PBMCs. These data also formed part of another study, on T cells in Graves' hyperthyroidism and ophthalmopathy.

This material consisted of peripheral blood mononuclear cells (PBMCs), taken at new diagnosis, from a patient treated with antithyroid drugs. The receptors come from a man aged 35-49 years with Graves disease.

This clonotype has only a few counts. It may be a read error: a sequence one base away is much more abundant. The rearrangement links TRBV7-2 to TRBJ2-1, with D perhaps TRBD1 (7 bases). From germline, CDR1 is SGHTA and CDR2 FQGNSA. V was clipped by 7 bases and J by 5 bases, with 15 bases between them. This CDR3 has 14 amino acids. CDR3 DNA: TGTGCCAGCATCCCAGGGGGGCGCCACAATGAGCAGTTCTTC. This encodes CASIPGGRHNEQFF.

This chain links TRBV5-1 with TRBJ2-7; D not resolved. The V end was cut by 4 bases, the J end by 3 bases, with 8 bases between. CDR3 length: 12 residues. The germline gives CDR1 SGHRS, CDR2 YFSETQ. The CDR3 nucleotides are TGCGCCAGCAGCGGTGGAGTCTACGAGCAGTACTTC. Protein product: CASSGGVYEQYF.

This clonotype occurred many times. The CDR3 nucleotides are TGTGCCAGCAGCTTACACTCTTCGAACACTGAAGCTTTCTTT. It codes for CASSLHSSNTEAFF. The J gene is TRBJ1-1, the V gene TRBV7-3; D remains ambiguous. V was pared by 2 bases and J by 1 base, with 8 bases between. Germline CDR1 reads SGHTA; CDR2 reads FQGTGA. The CDR3 length is 14 residues.

In this sample, this clonotype turned up many times. The gene calls are TRBV28 and TRBJ1-1; tentatively, D is TRBD1 (6 bases). The CDR3 is 14 residues long. The germline V gene has CDR1 MDHEN and CDR2 SYDVKM. V was shortened by 5 bases and J by 4 bases, with 14 bases between the two germline ends. CDR3 sequence (DNA): TGTGCCAGCAGTCGGACAGCCGCGAGCACTGAAGCTTTCTTT. It codes for CASSRTAASTEAFF. The variable domain in full, completed from reference TRBV28 and TRBJ1-1, reads DVKVTQSSRYLVKRTGEKVFLECVQDMDHENMFWYRQDPGLGLRLIYFSYDVKMKEKGDIPEGYSVSREKKERFSLILESASTNQTSMYLCASSRTAASTEAFFGQGTRLTVV.

This clonotype turned up a few times. Compared with germline, one end of the junction differs, possibly owing to a read error. The V and J genes are TRBV3-1 and TRBJ2-7, with no clear D. The CDR3 has 15 residues. CDR1 is LGHDT, CDR2 YNNKEL, per germline (reference sequence). The CDR3 sequence is CAGSQDLRSFDEQYF. In DNA, the CDR3 is TGTGCCGGCAGCCAAGATTTACGGTCTTTCGACGAGCAGTACTTC.

This clonotype came up many times. V gene TRBV2 combines with J gene TRBJ2-1; D is unclear. CDR1 is SNHLY, CDR2 FYNNEI, per germline. The CDR3 spans 14 residues. V was cut by 7 bases and J by 8 bases, with 18 bases left in between. CDR3 nucleotide sequence: TGTGCCAGCATGCGGACGGTCAAGGGCGATGAGCAGTTCTTC. Its protein product is CASMRTVKGDEQFF.

This clonotype was counted at least ten times. The chain has TRBV20-1 and TRBJ2-1; the D is unclear. Trimming left V 0 bases short and J 11 bases short, with 14 bases between. The CDR3 loop spans 13 amino acids. Germline V gene lookup returns CDR1 DFQATT and CDR2 SNEGSKA (reference sequence). CDR3 amino acids: CSARDGSIPQQFF. CDR3 in DNA: TGCAGTGCTAGAGACGGGTCGATCCCACAGCAGTTCTTC.

The V call is TRBV28, the J call TRBJ2-7, with 7 positions matching TRBD1. Per germline, CDR1 MDHEN and CDR2 SYDVKM. The CDR3 is made up of 14 amino acids. V shed 5 bases, J shed 4 bases, and the junction held 8 bases outside the gene matches. The CDR3 bases are TGTGCCAGCAGTGAAGTGGGACAGAAATACGAGCAGTACTTC. Residues: CASSEVGQKYEQYF.

The rearrangement uses TRBV7-9 and TRBJ2-1; D is possibly TRBD2 (5 bases). Trimming left V 10 bases short and J 7 bases short, with 5 bases between. Germline V gene sequence: CDR1 SEHNR, CDR2 FQNEAQ (reference sequence). CDR3 length: 9 amino acids. DNA for the CDR3: TGTGCCACGGGGAATGAGCAGTTCTTC. It codes for CATGNEQFF.

There are many counts of this clonotype. The chain is built from TRBV20-1 and TRBJ1-4; tentatively, D is TRBD1 (5 bases). This CDR3 region has 13 residues. Germline CDR1 reads DFQATT; CDR2 reads SNEGSKA (reference sequence). V was cut by 3 bases and J by 8 bases, with 13 bases left in between. The CDR3 coding sequence is TGCAGTGCTAGTGGGCAGGGCGGCGAAAAACTGTTTTTT. Its protein is CSASGQGGEKLFF.

This chain links TRBV4-2 with TRBJ2-3, with D perhaps TRBD2 (6 bases). The germline V gene has CDR1 LGHNA and CDR2 YNFKEQ. There are 15 residues in the CDR3. With 6 bases removed from V and 2 bases from J, the gap between germline ends came to 15 bases. CDR3 sequence: CASRQSSGPTDTQYF. In DNA, the CDR3 is TGTGCCAGCAGACAAAGTAGCGGCCCCACAGATACGCAGTATTTT.

This chain links TRBV5-5 with TRBJ1-3; D is undetermined. V was cut by 4 bases and J by 0 bases, with 11 bases left in between. Germline values: CDR1 SGHKS, CDR2 YYEKEE (reference sequence). The CDR3 is 15 amino acids. The CDR3 sequence: CASSVIPVSGNTIYF. The CDR3 DNA sequence: TGTGCCAGCAGCGTTATCCCGGTCTCTGGAAACACCATATATTTT.